The present entry profiles one T cell receptor beta chain with its context. This clone was observed a few times. The antigen it recognizes is unknown. No quality values exist for individual bases; no much larger clone is one base distant. The same CDR3 also results from other DNA sequences found in this sample. Using the deep immunoSEQ assay, TCR CDR3 regions were amplified from genomic DNA by multiplex PCR. For each cell subset, the extracted genomic DNA was distributed evenly across all wells of several immunoSEQ 96-well plates, and each plate served as one replicate. For sorted subsets, each replicate PCR was loaded with 200 ng genomic DNA, equivalent to some 27,000 T cell genomes. Purified libraries were quantified with a Qubit 3.0 fluorometer, sized on a Bioanalyzer 2100, and re-quantified with the KAPA Library Quantification kit. Every immunoSEQ 96-well plate was sequenced on a separate single-read 150-cycle Illumina NextSeq 550 flow cell. Per the original workflow: The immunoSEQ output contained only junctional sequences without quality scores, so filtering could not match that applied to full-length reads. Sequences were annotated with PyIR, a Python wrapper for IgBLAST v1.9, and V/J genes and CDR3 were assigned using IMGT germline references. Any read was removed if the V/J assignment was weak (E-value above 1e-6), the CDR3 was missing, or the read contained stop codons, out-of-frame junctions, or ambiguous translated residues. A V3J clonotype was defined by an identical inferred V gene, J gene, and CDR3 amino acid sequence. To compute the percentage overlap between repertoires, the number of shared unique clonotypes was divided by the size of the smaller repertoire. Three approaches were used to assess repertoire richness: RTK rarefaction, the Chao1 estimator, and Recon v2.1 estimates of unobserved clonotypes. Generation probabilities were computed with OLGA for all TCRbeta clonotypes obtained by the gDNA method from several donors. The source is immuneACCESS, and TCRdb retained only in-frame sequences with V and J called. Part of the clones is not carried over; for the studies checked, unresolved V genes explain less than half of this, and the remainder is unexplained. V, J and clone size derive from that table, while D and trimming were established from the DNA sequence. The sample table holds some 680,000 clones, of which around 78% were seen once. The ten largest account for around 2% of the sample.

Donors were healthy HIV-negative adults with no recently reported acute infections or vaccinations. All donors were Caucasian adults living in Nashville, Tennessee, USA. CD4+ T cells were enriched by magnetic negative selection; naive cells were then positively selected on CD45RA, and the negative fraction formed the memory subset. Blood was collected by leukapheresis, and PBMCs were isolated by Ficoll-Histopaque density gradient centrifugation and then cryopreserved in liquid nitrogen vapor phase. Purity and quantity of every magnetically sorted T cell population were checked by analytical flow cytometry. Genomic DNA was isolated from every sorted fraction and measured by UV absorbance on a Nanodrop 2000c. V drops 1 base and J drops 1 base, leaving 6 bases in between. The CDR3 spans 15 residues, from the cysteine through the phenylalanine. This entry keeps only the CDR3 DNA: 45 bases, framed from base 1. The CDR1 and CDR2 encoded by the germline V gene are SGDLS and YYNGEE.

This entry is derived from a study of shared clonotypes between healthy human individuals (dated by TCRdb to the early 2020s). Regarding the research as a whole: The cohort comprised a couple of women and a few men aged 18 to 49 years. For each donor, CD4 naive and CD4 memory were each given three plates, CD8 naive was given two plates, and CD8 memory was given one plate. To estimate repertoire size and how much clonotype sharing occurs between individuals, the study deeply sequenced the blood TCR repertoires of 4 to 6 healthy adults. Different laboratories and diverse techniques were used to prepare libraries and sequence TCR repertoires, to increase sequencing depth and limit assay-specific biases. Leukapheresis yielded between about 0.94 and 9.5 billion PBMCs per donor. The study at large found these results: Clonotypes shared by all four sorted-subset donors showed higher generation probabilities than non-shared clonotypes. Naive subsets generally had larger estimated clonotype richness than memory subsets. Based on pairwise subsampling, the degree of clonotype sharing among donors was expected to be affected by sequencing depth. Because the study included a small number of donors, the genetic and exposure-history diversity represented was limited. Sharing across a handful of donors was observed for approximately 5% of naive CD4, around 3.5% of naive CD8, 2% to 2.5% of memory CD4, and approximately 0.41% of memory CD8 clonotypes. Sampling was restricted to blood, and TCR repertoires in tissue are likely to differ from TCR repertoires in blood. Incomplete sequencing was indicated by rarefaction of sorted-subset datasets, despite the large sequencing depth.

Sequencing was performed on memory CD4+ T cells sorted from blood. This specimen's cell subset or site label, per the study, means: CD45RA-negative fraction. Rearrangement joined TRBV9 to TRBJ2-6, and perhaps TRBD1 as D gene, on 6 matching bases. The receptor was isolated from a woman in her twenties or thirties in good health. The CDR3 region reads CASSVQGSGANVLTF. The DNA is as follows: TGTGCCAGCAGCGTACAGGGGTCTGGGGCCAACGTCCTGACTTTC.